The entry below gives a single T cell receptor (beta chain) sequence along with its context. As yet, its antigen is unknown. Profiling relied on immunoSEQ multiplex PCR, and the TCRdb table lists in-frame clones only, not all of them. The sample carries around 84,000 clones, approximately 91% recorded once. The data originate from a study of T cell responses to AZD1222 COVID-19 vaccine. Study observations and caveats: Females outnumbered males among donors, who were mostly white British; clonal diversity was possibly underestimated.

Germline V lookup: CDR1 DFQATT, CDR2 SNEGSKA (reference sequence). The CDR3 totals 16 residues. The V gene end was trimmed by 3 bases and the J gene end by 7 bases; junction bases not matched to a gene: 18. This TCR derives from an adult in good health. This specimen consisted of peripheral blood, obtained on day 0 of AZD1222 vaccination. The V and J genes are TRBV20-1 and TRBJ2-7, with 7 bases that match TRBD2. The CDR3 coding sequence is TGCAGTGCTAGTTCGCTAGCGGCTCGCAATCTAGGGGAGCAGTACTTC. As protein: CSASSLAARNLGEQYF.